The rows below give T cell receptor beta chains drawn from one sample of a study of response to subunit inactivated influenza vaccine. TCRdb processed the RT-PCR reads anew with MiXCR; each CDR3 protein has one entry. The table lists some 640,000 distinct CDR3 sequences, roughly 13% of them singletons, with 6% to 7% in the top ten. This sample comprised PBMCs from blood, obtained about 14 days before vaccination. The receptors here all came from a man aged 45-60 years who received an inactivated influenza vaccine. CDR3s include the opening cysteine and the closing phenylalanine or tryptophan. The D gene is left open where the match is weak. Not every row has a clone size; where given, it reads once, few, many or a size class.

j_call d_call clone_size v_call cdr3_nt cdr3_aa
TRBJ2-5 - - TRBV20-1 TGCAGTGCTAGAGGATTCGGGGGTGAGACCCAGTACTTC CSARGFGGETQYF
TRBJ2-5 - - TRBV20-1 TGCAGTGCTAGATCAGAAGGACAGACGGAGACCCAGTACTTC CSARSEGQTETQYF
TRBJ2-7 TRBD2 - TRBV28 TGTGCCAGCAGTTTCCGACTAGCGGGAGGGTTGTACGAGCAGTACTTC CASSFRLAGGLYEQYF
TRBJ1-1 - - TRBV11-2 TGTGCCAGCAGCTCCTTTGAGAGGACTGAAGCTTTCTTT CASSSFERTEAFF
TRBJ1-2 TRBD1 many TRBV20-1 TGCAGTGCTTATTTAATACGGACAGGGGGCGGTGGCTACACCTTC CSAYLIRTGGGGYTF
TRBJ2-3 - - TRBV7-6 TGTGCCAGCAGCCAACAACCGGGTGCGACTCGAACAGATACGCAGTATTTT CASSQQPGATRTDTQYF
TRBJ2-3 - many TRBV2 TGTGCCAGAGAAGGGGACATGCCACAGTATTTT CAREGDMPQYF
TRBJ2-3 TRBD2 many TRBV12-3/TRBV12-4 TGTGCCAGCAGCTTAGCGGGGGGGCCAGATACGCAGTATTTT CASSLAGGPDTQYF
TRBJ2-3 - many TRBV12-3/TRBV12-4 TGTGCCAGCACCTTGGAGGGGACGCCCACAGATACGCAGTATTTT CASTLEGTPTDTQYF
TRBJ2-3 - few TRBV7-9 TGTGCCAGCAGCTTAGATACTCTCCCAGGCACAGATACGCAGTATTTT CASSLDTLPGTDTQYF
TRBJ1-2 - many TRBV20-1 TGCAGTGATCGGGGAGGCTACACCTTC CSDRGGYTF
TRBJ2-6 - - TRBV24-1 TGTGCCACCAGTGGCATATCAGACTCTGGGGCCAACGTCCTGACTTTC CATSGISDSGANVLTF
TRBJ2-1 TRBD2 many TRBV7-8 TGTGCCAGCAGCAGAGGACTAGCGGCCGATTACAATGAGCAGTTCTTC CASSRGLAADYNEQFF
TRBJ2-3 TRBD1 - TRBV29-1 TGCAGCGTAACCAAAGACAGGGCCGGCACAGATACGCAGTATTTT CSVTKDRAGTDTQYF
TRBJ2-5 - - TRBV29-1 TGCAGCGTTGAGTCGAGAGGAGGCGGGGAGACCCAGTACTTC CSVESRGGGETQYF
TRBJ2-1 TRBD2 many TRBV20-1 TGCAGTGCTAGAGATCCGCGGGAGCGCCATGAGCAGTTCTTC CSARDPRERHEQFF
TRBJ2-3 TRBD2 - TRBV29-1 TGCAGCGACGAGGGACTAGCGGGAGAAGATACGCAGTATTTT CSDEGLAGEDTQYF
TRBJ2-5 - - TRBV18 TGTGCCAGCTCACCAGCAGGCACCCAGTACTTC CASSPAGTQYF
TRBJ1-3 - - TRBV5-1 TGCGCCAGCAGCCCCCGGGGGGCCTCTGGAAACACCATATATTTT CASSPRGASGNTIYF
TRBJ2-1 - - TRBV20-1 TGCAGTGCTATTGACACGGAGTACAATGAGCAGTTCTTC CSAIDTEYNEQFF
TRBJ1-2 - few TRBV12-3/TRBV12-4 TGTGCCAGCAGGTATGGGACGCACTATGGCTACACCTTC CASRYGTHYGYTF
TRBJ2-5 - few TRBV5-1 TGCGCCAGCAGCTTTTACCCGGGTCCGGGAGAGACCCAGTACTTC CASSFYPGPGETQYF
TRBJ2-1 TRBD1 many TRBV6-1 TGTGCCAGCAGTGAAGCCGGGACAGGGGCCTACAATGAGCAGTTCTTC CASSEAGTGAYNEQFF
TRBJ2-7 - few TRBV9 TGTGCCAGCAGCGTAGAGGCAGGTCCCTACGAGCAGTACTTC CASSVEAGPYEQYF
TRBJ1-3 - few TRBV7-2 TGTGCCAGCAGCTTATACAGCACTGGAAACACCATATATTTT CASSLYSTGNTIYF
TRBJ2-2 - few TRBV19 TGTGCCAGTAGTATAGGGGAGACCTACACCGGGGAGCTGTTTTTT CASSIGETYTGELFF
TRBJ1-3 - few TRBV6-5 TGTGCCAGCAGCGACACTGGAAACACCATATATTTT CASSDTGNTIYF
TRBJ1-5 TRBD1 - TRBV20-1 TGCAGTGCTGCCCCTGTAGGGCCGGGACAGGGATCCCATCAGCCCCAGCATTTT CSAAPVGPGQGSHQPQHF
TRBJ2-5 - few TRBV7-9 TGTGCCAGCAGCAATACAGGGAGAGAGACCCAGTACTTC CASSNTGRETQYF
TRBJ2-3 - few TRBV2 TGTGCCAGCAGTGAGCGGCTGCCGACAGATACGCAGTATTTT CASSERLPTDTQYF
TRBJ2-4 TRBD1 few TRBV10-3 TGTGCCATCAGTGAGTCGAGACAGGGAATGGTCAAAAACATTCAGTACTTC CAISESRQGMVKNIQYF
TRBJ2-1 - few TRBV10-3 TGTGCCATCAGTGAGTCCCGGGCGGTTCAGTTCTTC CAISESRAVQFF
TRBJ1-1 - - TRBV18 TGTGCCACCCTCGACCAAATGAACACTGAAGCTTTCTTT CATLDQMNTEAFF
TRBJ2-2 - many TRBV7-6 TGTGCCAGCAGCCCCATGGCACTGAGCGAGTTCACCGGGGAGCTGTTTTTT CASSPMALSEFTGELFF
TRBJ2-1 TRBD2 - TRBV11-2 TGTGCCAGCAGCCTCCATGTTGGGCTAGCGGGGTCCTACAATGAGCAGTTCTTC CASSLHVGLAGSYNEQFF
TRBJ2-2 - - TRBV7-2 TGTGCCAGCAGCTCGTCGTCGGGGCTGGCTGGGGAGCTGTTTTTT CASSSSSGLAGELFF
TRBJ2-2 - - TRBV6-2/TRBV6-3 TGTGCCAGCAGCCCGGGGCGGGGCAGGACCGGGGAGCTGTTTTTT CASSPGRGRTGELFF
TRBJ2-1 TRBD2 - TRBV15 TGTGCCACCAGCCCCCGACTAGCGGGAGGGGGGGGTGAGCAGTTCTTC CATSPRLAGGGGEQFF
TRBJ2-1 TRBD1 - TRBV5-1 TGCGCCACCAGCGTCCGGGGACAGGGAGGAGATGAGCAGTTCTTC CATSVRGQGGDEQFF
TRBJ2-3 TRBD2 few TRBV5-1 TGCGCCAGTACAGCGGGGGGACACACAGATACGCAGTATTTT CASTAGGHTDTQYF
TRBJ1-5 - few TRBV12-3/TRBV12-4 TGTGCCAGCAGGGTGACAGGTCAGCCCCAGCATTTT CASRVTGQPQHF
TRBJ2-5 TRBD1 few TRBV6-1 TGTGCCAGCAGTGCACAATCAGGGGGCTGGACAGAGACCCAGTACTTC CASSAQSGGWTETQYF
TRBJ1-5 - few TRBV30 TGTGCCTGGAGTTTGGAAAGCAATCAGCCCCAGCATTTT CAWSLESNQPQHF
TRBJ1-1 - - TRBV6-2/TRBV6-3 TGTGCCAGCAGTTCCGTGTCGCTTTACACTGAAGCTTTCTTT CASSSVSLYTEAFF
TRBJ2-3 TRBD2 - TRBV28 TGTGCCAGCAGCCCTAACTACAGGCGGGGGAGGTATACGCAGTATTTT CASSPNYRRGRYTQYF
TRBJ1-6 - many TRBV7-2 TGTGCCAGCAGCTTAAACTCCTATAATTCACCCCTCCACTTT CASSLNSYNSPLHF
TRBJ2-3 - - TRBV5-1 TGCGCCAGCAGCCCCGGCAGGGGCGCGGGAGATACGCAGTATTTT CASSPGRGAGDTQYF
TRBJ2-1 TRBD1 - TRBV12-3/TRBV12-4 TGTGCCCTCGGGGGGACAGGGATAATATTTAGCTCCTACAATGAGCAGTTCTTC CALGGTGIIFSSYNEQFF
TRBJ1-5 - few TRBV10-3 TGTGCCATCAGTGAAACGAACAGCAATCAGCCCCAGCATTTT CAISETNSNQPQHF
TRBJ2-5 - few TRBV7-2 TGTGCCAGCAGCTTAGATTTTGGCGGGCAGTACTTC CASSLDFGGQYF
TRBJ1-5 - few TRBV5-5 TGTGCCAGCAGCTACCGGGACAACCACAATCAGCCCCAGCATTTT CASSYRDNHNQPQHF
TRBJ1-2 - few TRBV6-2/TRBV6-3 TGTGCCAGCAGAGGACGGGCCCTAGGCTATGGCTACACCTTC CASRGRALGYGYTF
TRBJ2-7 - few TRBV20-1 TGCAGTGCTAGGTCCGGGCGGGGGCCCTACGAGCAGTACTTC CSARSGRGPYEQYF
TRBJ2-3 - - TRBV20-1 TGCAGTGCCGCAGGGGGGGGCACAGGGGCCGCTCGGAGGGATACGCAGTATTTT CSAAGGGTGAARRDTQYF
TRBJ2-5 TRBD2 many TRBV28 TGTGCCAGCAGTTTGGGGGGGAGGAAGGAGACCCAGTACTTC CASSLGGRKETQYF
TRBJ2-6 - few TRBV11-2 TGTGCCAGCAGCTTTCGCCAGGGGGGTCTCTCTGGGGCCAACGTCCTGACTTTC CASSFRQGGLSGANVLTF
TRBJ2-1 TRBD2 - TRBV11-3 TGTGCCAGCAGCATCGGGACTAGAAGCTCCTACAATGAGCAGTTCTTC CASSIGTRSSYNEQFF
TRBJ1-2 - - TRBV28 TGTGCCAGCAGTTTATTTGGGGGCCAGCCCCATGGCTACACCTTC CASSLFGGQPHGYTF
TRBJ2-5 TRBD1 - TRBV4-1 TGCGCCAGCAGCCAAGTACAGGGGCGCGAGACCCAGTACTTC CASSQVQGRETQYF